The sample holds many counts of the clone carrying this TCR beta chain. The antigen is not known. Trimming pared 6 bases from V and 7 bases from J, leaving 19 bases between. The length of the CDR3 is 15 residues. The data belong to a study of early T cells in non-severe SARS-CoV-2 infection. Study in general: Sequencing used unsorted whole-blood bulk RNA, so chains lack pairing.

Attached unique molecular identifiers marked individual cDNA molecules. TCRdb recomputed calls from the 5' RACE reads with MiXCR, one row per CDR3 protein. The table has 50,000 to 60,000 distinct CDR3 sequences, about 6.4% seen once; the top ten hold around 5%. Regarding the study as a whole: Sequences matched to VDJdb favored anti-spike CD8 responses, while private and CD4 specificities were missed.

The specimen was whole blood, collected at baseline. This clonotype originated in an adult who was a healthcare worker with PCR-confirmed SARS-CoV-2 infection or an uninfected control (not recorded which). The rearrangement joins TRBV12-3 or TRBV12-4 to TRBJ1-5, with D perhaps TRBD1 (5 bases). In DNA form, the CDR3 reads TGTGCCAGCAGCCTCCGAGGGGTGGGGATGCAGCCCCAGCATTTT. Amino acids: CASSLRGVGMQPQHF.